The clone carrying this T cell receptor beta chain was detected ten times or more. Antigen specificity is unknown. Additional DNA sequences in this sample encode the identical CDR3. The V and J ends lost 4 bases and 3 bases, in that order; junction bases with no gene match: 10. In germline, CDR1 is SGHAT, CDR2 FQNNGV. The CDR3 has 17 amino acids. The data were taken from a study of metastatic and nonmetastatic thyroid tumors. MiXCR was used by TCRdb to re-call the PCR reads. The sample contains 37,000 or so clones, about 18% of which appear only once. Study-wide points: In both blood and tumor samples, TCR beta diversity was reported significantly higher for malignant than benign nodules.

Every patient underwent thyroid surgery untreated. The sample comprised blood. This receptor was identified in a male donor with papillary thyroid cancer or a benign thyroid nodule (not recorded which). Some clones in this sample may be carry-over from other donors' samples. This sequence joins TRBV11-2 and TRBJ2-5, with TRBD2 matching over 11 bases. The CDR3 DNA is TGTGCCAGCAGCTACCAACCGGCTAGCGGGGGGAAAGAGACCCAGTACTTC. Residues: CASSYQPASGGKETQYF.